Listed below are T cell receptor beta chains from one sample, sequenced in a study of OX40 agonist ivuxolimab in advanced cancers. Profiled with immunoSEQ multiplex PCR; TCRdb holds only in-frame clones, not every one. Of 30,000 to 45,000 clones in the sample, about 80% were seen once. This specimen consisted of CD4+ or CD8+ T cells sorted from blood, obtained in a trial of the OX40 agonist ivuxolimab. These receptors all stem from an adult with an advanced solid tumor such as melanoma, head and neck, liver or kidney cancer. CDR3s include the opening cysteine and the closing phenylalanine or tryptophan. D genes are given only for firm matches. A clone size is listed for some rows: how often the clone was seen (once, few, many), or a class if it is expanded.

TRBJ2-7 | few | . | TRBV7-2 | TGTGCCAGCAGCTTAGCATACCAGGGGGGTGCCTACGAGCAGTACTTC | CASSLAYQGGAYEQYF
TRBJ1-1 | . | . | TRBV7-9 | TGTGCCAGCAGCTGGGGGGAGGCTGAAGCTTTCTTT | CASSWGEAEAFF
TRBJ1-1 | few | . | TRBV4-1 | TGCGCCAGCAGCCAAGGTGCGGGTACCATGAACACTGAAGCTTTCTTT | CASSQGAGTMNTEAFF
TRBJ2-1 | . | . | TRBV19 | TGTGCCAGTAGTATTGGGCAGGCTTCCTACAATGAGCAGTTCTTC | CASSIGQASYNEQFF
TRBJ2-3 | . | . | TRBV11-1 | TGTGCCAGCACCATGACGGGAGATACGCAGTATTTT | CASTMTGDTQYF
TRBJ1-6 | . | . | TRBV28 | TGTGCCAGCAGTTTTGTTTACTCCAATTCACCCCTCCACTTT | CASSFVYSNSPLHF
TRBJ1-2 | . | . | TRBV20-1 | TGCAGTGCGGGGGCCGGCTATGGCTACACCTTC | CSAGAGYGYTF
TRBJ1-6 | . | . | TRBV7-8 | TGTGCCAGCAGCTTAGCGCCGAGGCCACCCCTCCACTTT | CASSLAPRPPLHF
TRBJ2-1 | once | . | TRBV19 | TGTGCCAGTAGTATTGGAGTAGACCCCTACAATGAGCAGTTCTTC | CASSIGVDPYNEQFF
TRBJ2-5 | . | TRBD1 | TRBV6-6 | TGTGCCAGCAGGCAGGGGGCGCATCTCCAAGAGACCCAGTACTTC | CASRQGAHLQETQYF
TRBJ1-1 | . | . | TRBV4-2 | TGTGCCAGCAGCTATCTCCAGGGCTACGGGACTGAAGCTTTCTTT | CASSYLQGYGTEAFF
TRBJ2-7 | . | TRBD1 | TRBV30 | TGTGCCTGGGACGAGGACAGGGGATTCGGAGAGCAGTACTTC | CAWDEDRGFGEQYF
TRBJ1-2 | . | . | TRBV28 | TGTGCCAGCAGTTTAGATCCTACAGGCTACACCTTC | CASSLDPTGYTF
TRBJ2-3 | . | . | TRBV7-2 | TGTGCCAGCAGCTTAGGGGTTTTGAAAAGCACAGATACGCAGTATTTT | CASSLGVLKSTDTQYF
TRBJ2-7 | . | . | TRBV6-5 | TGTGCCAGCAGTTACGGGGTCAACTACGAGCAGTACTTC | CASSYGVNYEQYF
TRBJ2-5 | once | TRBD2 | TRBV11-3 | TGTGCCAGCAGCTTGGGACTAGCGGGCGGTGAGACCCAGTACTTC | CASSLGLAGGETQYF
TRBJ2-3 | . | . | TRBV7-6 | TGTGCCAGCAGCTCCTCCACAGATACGCAGTATTTT | CASSSSTDTQYF
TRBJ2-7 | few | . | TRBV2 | TGTGCCAGTGCCTCCTACGAGCAGTACTTC | CASASYEQYF
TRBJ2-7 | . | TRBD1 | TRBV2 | TGTGCCAGCAGTGTGGAGACAGGGGGCTTGTACGAGCAGTACTTC | CASSVETGGLYEQYF
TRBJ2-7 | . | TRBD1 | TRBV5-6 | TGTGCCAGCAGCGGCAACAGGGGCGAGCAGTACTTC | CASSGNRGEQYF
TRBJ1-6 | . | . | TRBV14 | TGTGCCAGCAGCCAAGTCTACGGAGGCTCCTATAATTCACCCCTCCACTTT | CASSQVYGGSYNSPLHF
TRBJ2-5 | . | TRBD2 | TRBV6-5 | TGTGCCAGCAGTTATGGACTAGCGGGAGTGGAGACCCAGTACTTC | CASSYGLAGVETQYF
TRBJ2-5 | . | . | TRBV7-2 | TGTGCCAGCAGCTTAGCGCTGGGGATGGAGACCCAGTACTTC | CASSLALGMETQYF
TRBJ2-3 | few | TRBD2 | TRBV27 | TGTGCCAGCAGTTTCTTGGCTAGCGGAGGCACAGATACGCAGTATTTT | CASSFLASGGTDTQYF
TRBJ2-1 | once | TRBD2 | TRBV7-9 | TGTGCCAGCAGCTTACTTCCAGCGGGAGCATACAATGAGCAGTTCTTC | CASSLLPAGAYNEQFF
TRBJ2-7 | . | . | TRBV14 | TGTGCCAGCAGCCAAAGGAGTGACGAGCAGTACTTC | CASSQRSDEQYF
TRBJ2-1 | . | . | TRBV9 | TGTGCCAGCAGCGTAGGGGACGGTCGTTACAATGAGCAGTTCTTC | CASSVGDGRYNEQFF
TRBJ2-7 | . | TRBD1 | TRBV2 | TGTGCCAGCAGTGTCCCGGGACAGACCTACGAGCAGTACTTC | CASSVPGQTYEQYF
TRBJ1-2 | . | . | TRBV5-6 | TGTGCCAGCAGCTTGGTCACAGGCACTTTTAGCTATGGCTACACCTTC | CASSLVTGTFSYGYTF
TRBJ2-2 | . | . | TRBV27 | TGTGCCAGCAGTTATAACACCGGGGAGCTGTTTTTT | CASSYNTGELFF
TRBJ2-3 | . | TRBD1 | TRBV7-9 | TGTGCCGGAGGGACAGGGGGTGCAGATACGCAGTATTTT | CAGGTGGADTQYF
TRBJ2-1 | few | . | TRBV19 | TGTGCCAGTACCCCAAGCAGCGGATACTCCTACAATGAGCAGTTCTTC | CASTPSSGYSYNEQFF
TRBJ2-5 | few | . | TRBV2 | TGTGCCAGCAGTGACAGGGTTGTAGAGACCCAGTACTTC | CASSDRVVETQYF
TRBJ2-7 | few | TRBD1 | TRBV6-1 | TGTGCCAGCAGTCCTTGGACAGGGCCGTACGAGCAGTACTTC | CASSPWTGPYEQYF
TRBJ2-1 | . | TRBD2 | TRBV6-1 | TGTGCCAGCATCCCGACTAGCGGGGGATACAATGAGCAGTTCTTC | CASIPTSGGYNEQFF
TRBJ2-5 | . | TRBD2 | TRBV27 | TGTGCCAGCAGTGTGAGGCGGGGGGCCAGAGAGACCCAGTACTTC | CASSVRRGARETQYF
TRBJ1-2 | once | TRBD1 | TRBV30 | TGTGCCTGGAGTCCAACAGGGGAGGATGGCTACACCTTC | CAWSPTGEDGYTF
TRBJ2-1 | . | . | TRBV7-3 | TGTGCCAGCAGCTCCCTCACCGGGACGACCTACAATGAGCAGTTCTTC | CASSSLTGTTYNEQFF
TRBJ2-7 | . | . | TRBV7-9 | TGTGCCAGCAGCTCCCCGCGCGTGGGAGACCACGAGCAGTACTTC | CASSSPRVGDHEQYF
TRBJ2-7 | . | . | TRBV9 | TGTGCCAGCAGCGTCACGGCGATGGATACCTACGAGCAGTACTTC | CASSVTAMDTYEQYF
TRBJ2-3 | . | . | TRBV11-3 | TGTGCCAGCAGCTTAGGGGGTGGACAGCGCGTCATACCCACAGATACGCAGTATTTT | CASSLGGGQRVIPTDTQYF
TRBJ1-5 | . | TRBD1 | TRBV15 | TGTGCCACCAGCAGGGTGGGACAGCTAAATCAGCCCCAGCATTTT | CATSRVGQLNQPQHF
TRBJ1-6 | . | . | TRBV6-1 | TGTGCCAGCAGTGAAGCGAACGAAGGGCTACTATTTAATTCACCCCTCCACTTT | CASSEANEGLLFNSPLHF
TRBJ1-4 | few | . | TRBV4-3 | TGCGCCAGCAGCCAAGTGGGACACCTGGCGACTAATGAAAAACTGTTTTTT | CASSQVGHLATNEKLFF
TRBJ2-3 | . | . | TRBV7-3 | TGTGCCAGCAGCTTAACTGCATTAAGCACAGATACGCAGTATTTT | CASSLTALSTDTQYF
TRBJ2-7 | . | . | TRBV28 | TGTGCCAGCAGTTACGACAGCCTCTACGAGCAGTACTTC | CASSYDSLYEQYF
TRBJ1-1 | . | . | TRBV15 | TGTGCCACCAGCTTAGGAGGGGTTATGAACACTGAAGCTTTCTTT | CATSLGGVMNTEAFF
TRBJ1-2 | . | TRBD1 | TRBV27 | TGTGCCAGCAGTGCCATTCCGACAGGGTGGGGCTACACCTTC | CASSAIPTGWGYTF
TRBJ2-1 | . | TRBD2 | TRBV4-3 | TGCGCCAGCAGCCAAGAGTCCGCGGGGGGGACCTACAATGAGCAGTTCTTC | CASSQESAGGTYNEQFF
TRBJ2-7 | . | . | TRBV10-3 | TGTGCACATCTCGACAGTGAAACCTACGAGCAGTACTTC | CAHLDSETYEQYF
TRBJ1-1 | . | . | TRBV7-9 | TGTGCCAGCAGCTTAGGGGACACCATGAACACTGAAGCTTTCTTT | CASSLGDTMNTEAFF
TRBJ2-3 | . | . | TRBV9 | TGTGCCAGCAGCGTTGGTAGCGGAGGGCAAACAGATACGCAGTATTTT | CASSVGSGGQTDTQYF
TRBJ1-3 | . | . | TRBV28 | TGTGCCAGCACTCTCCGGACGTCCACCTCTGGAAACACCATATATTTT | CASTLRTSTSGNTIYF